The sequence of this T cell receptor beta chain was determined in a study of T cell changes during pregnancy in multiple sclerosis. TCRdb's table, derived via immunoSEQ multiplex PCR, lists solely in-frame clones and lacks some. The sample carries around 65,000 clones, 88% recorded once. This clone was seen once. This sample comprised peripheral blood, obtained in the first trimester of pregnancy. The TCR originated in a female donor with multiple sclerosis, enrolled in a pregnancy study.

The CDR3 region has the DNA TGTGCCAGCAGTAATCTCGACAGCCCCTACTCCTACGAGCAGTACTTC. Translating gives CASSNLDSPYSYEQYF. The genes are TRBV7-9 and TRBJ2-7; D might be TRBD1 (5 bases). There are 16 residues in the CDR3. V lost 6 bases to trimming and J lost 0 bases, with 18 bases between them. CDR1 and CDR2 from the germline V gene are SEHNR and FQNEAQ (reference sequence).